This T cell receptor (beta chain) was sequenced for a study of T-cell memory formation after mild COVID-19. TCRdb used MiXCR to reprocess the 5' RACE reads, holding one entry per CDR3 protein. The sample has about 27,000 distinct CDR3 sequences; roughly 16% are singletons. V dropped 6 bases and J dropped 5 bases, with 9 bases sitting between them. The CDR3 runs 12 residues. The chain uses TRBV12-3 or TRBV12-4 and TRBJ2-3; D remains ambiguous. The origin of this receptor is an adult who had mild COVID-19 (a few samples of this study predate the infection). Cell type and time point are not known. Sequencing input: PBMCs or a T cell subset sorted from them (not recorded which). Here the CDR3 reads CASRAAEDTQYF. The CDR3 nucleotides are TGTGCCAGCAGGGCTGCGGAAGATACGCAGTATTTT.